The entry below gives a single TCR beta chain sequence along with its context. The data derive from a study of T cell repertoires in cytomegalovirus infection. Each CDR3 protein is one row after TCRdb ran MiXCR on the reads. Of 740,000 or so distinct CDR3 sequences in the sample, less than 40% were seen once. V dropped 3 bases and J dropped 0; count of bases not matched to a gene: 4. In germline, CDR1 is ENHRY, CDR2 SYGVKD. This CDR3 has 16 amino acids. The genes are TRBV10-3 and TRBJ2-2; 7 nucleotides match TRBD1. The sequence came from a human donor in good health (CMV status not recorded). Some clones in this sample may be carry-over from other donors' samples. Sequencing input: PBMCs. The CDR3 bases are TGTGCCATCAGTGAAGGGACAGTCGCGAACACCGGGGAGCTGTTTTTT. The encoded protein is CAISEGTVANTGELFF.